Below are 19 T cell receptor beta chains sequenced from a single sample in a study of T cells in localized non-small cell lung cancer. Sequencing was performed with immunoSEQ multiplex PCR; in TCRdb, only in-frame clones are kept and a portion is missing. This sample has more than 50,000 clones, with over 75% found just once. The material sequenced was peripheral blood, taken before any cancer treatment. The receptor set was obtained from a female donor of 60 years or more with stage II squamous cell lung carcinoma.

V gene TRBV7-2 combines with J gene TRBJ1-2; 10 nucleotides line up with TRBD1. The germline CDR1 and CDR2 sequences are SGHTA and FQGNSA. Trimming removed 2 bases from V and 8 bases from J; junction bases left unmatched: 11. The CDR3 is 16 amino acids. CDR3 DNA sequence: TGTGCCAGCAGCTTAAGGCCGACAGGGGGCGCGAAGGGCTACACCTTC. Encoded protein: CASSLRPTGGAKGYTF.

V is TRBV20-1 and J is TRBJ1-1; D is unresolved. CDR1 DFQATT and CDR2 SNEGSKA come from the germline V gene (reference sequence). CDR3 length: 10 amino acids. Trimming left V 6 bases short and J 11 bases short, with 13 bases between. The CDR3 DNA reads TGCAGTGCCCCAGCGCAAAAGGCTTTCTTT. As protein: CSAPAQKAFF.

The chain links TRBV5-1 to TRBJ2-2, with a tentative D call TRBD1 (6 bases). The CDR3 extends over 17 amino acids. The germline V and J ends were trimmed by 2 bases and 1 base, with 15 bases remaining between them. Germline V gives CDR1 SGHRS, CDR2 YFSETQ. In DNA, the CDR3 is TGCGCCAGCAGCTTACGCGTCGGCAGGGGGAACACCGGGGAGCTGTTTTTT. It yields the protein CASSLRVGRGNTGELFF.

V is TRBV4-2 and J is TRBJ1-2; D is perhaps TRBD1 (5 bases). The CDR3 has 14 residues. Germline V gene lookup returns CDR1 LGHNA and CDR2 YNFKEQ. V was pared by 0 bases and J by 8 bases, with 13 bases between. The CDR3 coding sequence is TGTGCCAGCAGCCAAGAGGAGGGGATGGGGGGCTACACCTTC. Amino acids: CASSQEEGMGGYTF.

The CDR3 DNA reads TGCGCCAGCAGTCATCTACAGTCCACTGAAGCTTTCTTT. Its translation: CASSHLQSTEAFF. The rearrangement uses TRBV5-1 and TRBJ1-1, with unresolved D. V gave up 5 bases and J gave up 4 bases, with 12 bases separating them. CDR1 SGHRS and CDR2 YFSETQ come from the germline V gene. This CDR3 contains 13 residues.

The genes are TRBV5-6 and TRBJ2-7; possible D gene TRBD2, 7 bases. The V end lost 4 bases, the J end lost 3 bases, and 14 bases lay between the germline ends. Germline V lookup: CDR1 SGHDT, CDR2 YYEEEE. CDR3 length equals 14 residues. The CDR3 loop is CASSPEGGGYEQYF. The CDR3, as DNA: TGTGCCAGCAGCCCCGAGGGGGGGGGCTACGAGCAGTACTTC.

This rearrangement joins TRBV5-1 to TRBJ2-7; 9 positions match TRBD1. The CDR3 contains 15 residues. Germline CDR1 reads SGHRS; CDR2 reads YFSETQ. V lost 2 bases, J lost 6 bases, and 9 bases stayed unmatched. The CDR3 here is CASSFSAGQGSEQYF. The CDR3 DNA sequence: TGCGCCAGCAGCTTTTCGGCGGGACAGGGAAGCGAGCAGTACTTC.

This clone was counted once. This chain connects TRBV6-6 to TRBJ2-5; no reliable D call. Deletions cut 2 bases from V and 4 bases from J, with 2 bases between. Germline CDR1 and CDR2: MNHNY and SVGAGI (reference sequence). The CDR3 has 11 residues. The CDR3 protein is CASSYRETQYF. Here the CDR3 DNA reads TGTGCCAGCAGTTACAGAGAGACCCAGTACTTC.

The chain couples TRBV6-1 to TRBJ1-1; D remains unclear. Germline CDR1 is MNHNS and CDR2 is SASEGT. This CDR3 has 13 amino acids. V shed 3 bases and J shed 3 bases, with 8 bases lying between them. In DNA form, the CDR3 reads TGTGCCAGCAGTGAGGCCAGCCACACTGAAGCTTTCTTT. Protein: CASSEASHTEAFF.

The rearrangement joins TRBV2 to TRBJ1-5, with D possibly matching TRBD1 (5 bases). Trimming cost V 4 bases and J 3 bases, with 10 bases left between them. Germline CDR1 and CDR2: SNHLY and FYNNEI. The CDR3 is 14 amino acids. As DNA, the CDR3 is TGTGCCAGCAGTGGAACAGGAGTCAATCAGCCCCAGCATTTT. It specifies CASSGTGVNQPQHF.

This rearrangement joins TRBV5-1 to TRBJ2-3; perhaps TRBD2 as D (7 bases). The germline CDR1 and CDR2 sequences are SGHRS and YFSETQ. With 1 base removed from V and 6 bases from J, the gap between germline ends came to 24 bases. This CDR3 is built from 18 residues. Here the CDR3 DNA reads TGCGCCAGCAGCTTGAACCCCCCAAGTGTGGGGGGGCGTGATACGCAGTATTTT. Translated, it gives CASSLNPPSVGGRDTQYF.

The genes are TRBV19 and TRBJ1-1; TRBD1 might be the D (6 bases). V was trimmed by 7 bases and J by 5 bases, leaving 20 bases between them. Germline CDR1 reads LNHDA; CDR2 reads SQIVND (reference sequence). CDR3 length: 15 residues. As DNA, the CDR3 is TGTGCCAGTACCCTCCTTGGGGGGGCTGGGACTGAAGCTTTCTTT. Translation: CASTLLGGAGTEAFF.

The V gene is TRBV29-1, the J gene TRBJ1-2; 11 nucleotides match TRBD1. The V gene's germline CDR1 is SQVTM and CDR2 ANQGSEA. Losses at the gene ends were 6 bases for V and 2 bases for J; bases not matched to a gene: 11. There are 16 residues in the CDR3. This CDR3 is CSVGQGDPFRNYGYTF. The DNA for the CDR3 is TGCAGCGTGGGACAGGGGGATCCGTTTAGAAACTATGGCTACACCTTC.

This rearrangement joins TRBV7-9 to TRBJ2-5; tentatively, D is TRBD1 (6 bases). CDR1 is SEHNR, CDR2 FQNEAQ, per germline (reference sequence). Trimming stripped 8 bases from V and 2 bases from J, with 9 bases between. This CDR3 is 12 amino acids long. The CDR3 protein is CASGQPQETQYF. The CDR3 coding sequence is TGTGCCAGCGGACAGCCGCAAGAGACCCAGTACTTC.

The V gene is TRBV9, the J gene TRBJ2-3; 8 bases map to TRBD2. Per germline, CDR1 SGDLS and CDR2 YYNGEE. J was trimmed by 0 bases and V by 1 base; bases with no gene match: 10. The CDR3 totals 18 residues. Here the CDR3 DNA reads TGTGCCAGCAGCGTACAGGCGGGGGGTTCTCTTAGCACAGATACGCAGTATTTT. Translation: CASSVQAGGSLSTDTQYF.

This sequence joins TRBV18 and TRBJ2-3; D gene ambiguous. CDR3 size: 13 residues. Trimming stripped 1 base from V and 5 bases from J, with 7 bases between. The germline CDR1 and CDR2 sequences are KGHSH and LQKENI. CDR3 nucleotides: TGTGCCAGCTCACCACGTGCCGAAGATACGCAGTATTTT. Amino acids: CASSPRAEDTQYF.

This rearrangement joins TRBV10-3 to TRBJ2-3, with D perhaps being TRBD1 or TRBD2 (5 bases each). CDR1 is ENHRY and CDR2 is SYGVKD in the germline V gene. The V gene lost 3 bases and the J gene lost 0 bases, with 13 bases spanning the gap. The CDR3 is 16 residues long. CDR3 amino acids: CAISEYEGRSTDTQYF. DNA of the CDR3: TGTGCCATCAGTGAATATGAGGGGCGGAGCACAGATACGCAGTATTTT.

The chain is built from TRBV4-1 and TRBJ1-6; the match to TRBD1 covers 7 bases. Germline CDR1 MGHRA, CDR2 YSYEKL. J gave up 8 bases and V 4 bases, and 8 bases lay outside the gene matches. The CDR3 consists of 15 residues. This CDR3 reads CASSRERDRHSPLHF. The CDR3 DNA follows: TGCGCCAGCAGCCGCGAACGGGACAGACATTCACCCCTCCACTTT.

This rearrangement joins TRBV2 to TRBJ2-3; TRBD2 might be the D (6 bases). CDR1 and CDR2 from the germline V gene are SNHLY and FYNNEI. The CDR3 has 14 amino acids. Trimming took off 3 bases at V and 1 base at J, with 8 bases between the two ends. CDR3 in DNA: TGTGCCAGCAGTGACCCGGGGGGCACAGATACGCAGTATTTT. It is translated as CASSDPGGTDTQYF. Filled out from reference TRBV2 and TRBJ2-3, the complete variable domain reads EPEVTQTPSHQVTQMGQEVILRCVPISNHLYFYWYRQILGQKVEFLVSFYNNEISEKSEIFDDQFSVERPDGSNFTLKIRSTKLEDSAMYFCASSDPGGTDTQYFGPGTRLTVL.